These 17 T cell receptor beta chains were sequenced from one sample in a study of T cell responses to AZD1222 COVID-19 vaccine. Sequencing was performed with immunoSEQ multiplex PCR; in TCRdb, only in-frame clones are kept and a portion is missing. In the table there are about 140,000 clones, almost 90% of which are singletons. The source material was peripheral blood, sampled on day 0 of AZD1222 vaccination. The receptors come from an adult in good health.

V gene TRBV5-1 combines with J gene TRBJ2-2, with D perhaps TRBD2 (5 bases). CDR3 length: 16 amino acids. Germline-derived CDR1 and CDR2 are SGHRS and YFSETQ. The V end was cut by 4 bases, the J end by 1 base, with 14 bases between. Here the CDR3 reads CASSPGLRRNTGELFF. In DNA form, the CDR3 reads TGCGCCAGCAGCCCTGGACTCAGGAGGAACACCGGGGAGCTGTTTTTT.

J is TRBJ2-1 and V is TRBV6-5; weak D call: TRBD2 (6 bases). Germline lookup yields CDR1 MNHEY and CDR2 SVGAGI. With 4 bases removed from V and 0 bases from J, the gap between germline ends came to 10 bases. The CDR3 has 15 amino acids. CDR3 protein: CASSFGGSSYNEQFF. As DNA, the CDR3 is TGTGCCAGCAGTTTTGGGGGGAGCTCCTACAATGAGCAGTTCTTC.

This chain uses TRBV6-6 with TRBJ2-6; D gene uncertain. Trimming left V 4 bases short and J 3 bases short, with 10 bases between. This CDR3 is 15 amino acids long. The germline V gene encodes CDR1 MNHNY and CDR2 SVGAGI (reference sequence). The CDR3 protein is CASSLGYYGANVLTF. CDR3 sequence (DNA): TGTGCCAGCAGTTTGGGTTACTATGGGGCCAACGTCCTGACTTTC.

This clone has just one count. The chain couples TRBV6-4 to TRBJ1-2; 7 bases agree with TRBD1. The ends lost 6 bases at V and 5 bases at J; junction bases unmatched: 6. The CDR3 is made up of 13 amino acids. CDR1 and CDR2 (germline): MRHNA, SNTAGT. This chain's CDR3 is CASRRQGIYGYTF. In DNA form, the CDR3 reads TGTGCCAGCAGAAGACAGGGAATATATGGCTACACCTTC.

This clone is a singleton in its sample. The chain joins TRBV10-3 to TRBJ2-1; 10 bases agree with TRBD2. V gave up 10 bases and J gave up 9 bases; unmatched junction bases: 6. Germline-derived CDR1 and CDR2 are ENHRY and SYGVKD. CDR3 length: 12 residues. CDR3 coding DNA: TGTGCCACAGGCGAGCGGGAGGGTGAGCAGTTCTTC. Its translation is CATGEREGEQFF.

J is TRBJ1-6 and V is TRBV30; the D gene is possibly TRBD1 (5 bases). The V gene lost 2 bases and the J gene lost 7 bases, with 15 bases spanning the gap. This CDR3 has 15 amino acids. Germline loops: CDR1 GTSNPN, CDR2 SVGIG (reference sequence). The CDR3 reads CAWSTTRGMNSPLHF. Written as DNA, the CDR3 is TGTGCCTGGAGTACAACTAGGGGTATGAATTCACCCCTCCACTTT.

This chain links TRBV5-4 with TRBJ2-3; a possible D gene is TRBD1 (5 bases). Between the trimmed V and J ends, which lost 2 bases and 0 bases, there was a span of 16 bases. The CDR3 consists of 17 residues. Germline CDR1 and CDR2: SGHNT and YYREEE (reference sequence). The CDR3: CASSLKLDSKSTDTQYF. In nucleotides, the CDR3 is TGTGCCAGCAGCTTAAAATTAGACAGTAAAAGCACAGATACGCAGTATTTT.

The V and J genes are TRBV18 and TRBJ1-2; D gene uncertain. This CDR3 is 13 amino acids long. The ends were cut back, 0 bases at V and 5 bases at J, with 7 bases in the middle. Germline CDR1 is KGHSH and CDR2 is LQKENI. CDR3 residues: CASSPPAAYGYTF. CDR3 DNA: TGTGCCAGCTCACCACCGGCCGCGTATGGCTACACCTTC.

The V and J genes are TRBV5-6 and TRBJ1-1; D gene uncertain. Germline V gene data show CDR1 as SGHDT and CDR2 as YYEEEE. V was clipped by 0 bases and J by 1 base, with 10 bases between them. This CDR3 has 15 residues. The CDR3 nucleotides are TGTGCCAGCAGCTTGGCTGGACTAGGGAACACTGAAGCTTTCTTT. It yields the protein CASSLAGLGNTEAFF.

As to this clone: This sample also contains other DNA sequences that code for the same CDR3. The V gene is TRBV15, the J gene TRBJ2-2; D call uncertain. Germline V gene data show CDR1 as LNHNV and CDR2 as YYDKDF (reference sequence). The CDR3 contains 15 residues. V was trimmed by 0 bases and J by 0 bases, leaving 5 bases between them. The CDR3 here is CATSRDLTNTGELFF. The DNA of the CDR3 is TGTGCCACCAGCAGAGATTTGACGAACACCGGGGAGCTGTTTTTT.

The rearrangement joins TRBV14 to TRBJ2-1; possible D gene TRBD2, 7 bases. The V end was cut by 3 bases, the J end by 4 bases, with 10 bases between. This CDR3 spans 14 amino acids. Germline CDR1 SGHDN, CDR2 FVKESK. The CDR3 coding sequence is TGTGCCAGCAGCCAGGGGGGGGCATACAATGAGCAGTTCTTC. This sequence encodes CASSQGGAYNEQFF.

The chain employs TRBV10-3 and TRBJ1-1; D is ambiguous. V shed 5 bases and J shed 4 bases, with 17 bases lying between them. The CDR3 contains 15 residues. Germline CDR1 ENHRY, CDR2 SYGVKD. DNA for the CDR3: TGTGCCATCAGTCCAACACCGGAAACCGGCACTGAAGCTTTCTTT. Translation gives CAISPTPETGTEAFF.

This sequence joins TRBV3-1 (or the pseudogene TRBV3-2) and TRBJ1-1; D not resolved. Trimming cost V 8 bases and J 3 bases, with 13 bases left between them. This CDR3 has 13 residues. CDR1 and CDR2 (germline): LGHDT, YNNKEL (reference sequence). The CDR3 region has the DNA TGTGCCAGCGCAGAGATGGGAGACACTGAAGCTTTCTTT. It codes for CASAEMGDTEAFF.

About this clone: Mismatch with germline at one junction end may stem from a read error. The chain combines TRBV19 with TRBJ2-5; 8 nucleotides align to TRBD1. This CDR3 is built from 14 residues. CDR1 and CDR2 (germline): LNHDA, SQIVND (reference sequence). The CDR3 nucleotides are TGTACCAGTAACCACAGGGGGGATCGAGAGACCCAGTACTTC. Amino acids: CTSNHRGDRETQYF.

The chain combines TRBV28 with TRBJ1-6; 8 nucleotides line up with TRBD1. J lost 7 bases, V lost 6 bases, and 8 bases had no gene match. This CDR3 spans 15 amino acids. Germline loops: CDR1 MDHEN, CDR2 SYDVKM. The CDR3 sequence is CASRRQGPINSPLHF. The CDR3, as DNA: TGTGCCAGCAGACGACAGGGGCCGATAAATTCACCCCTCCACTTT.

The chain uses TRBV27 and TRBJ2-3; TRBD1 aligns across 9 bases. The CDR3 extends over 15 amino acids. Germline loops: CDR1 MNHEY, CDR2 SMNVEV (reference sequence). With V trimmed by 4 bases and J by 6 bases, 8 bases remained unmatched. CDR3 amino acids: CASSWGQGYFDTQYF. CDR3 nucleotides: TGTGCCAGCAGTTGGGGACAGGGTTATTTTGATACGCAGTATTTT.

This chain connects TRBV19 to TRBJ2-2; no firm D call. This CDR3 is built from 12 residues. CDR1 and CDR2 from the germline V gene are LNHDA and SQIVND (reference sequence). The ends were cut back, 3 bases at V and 6 bases at J, with 5 bases in the middle. CDR3 region: CASSMQSGELFF. CDR3 in DNA: TGTGCCAGTAGTATGCAGTCCGGGGAGCTGTTTTTT.